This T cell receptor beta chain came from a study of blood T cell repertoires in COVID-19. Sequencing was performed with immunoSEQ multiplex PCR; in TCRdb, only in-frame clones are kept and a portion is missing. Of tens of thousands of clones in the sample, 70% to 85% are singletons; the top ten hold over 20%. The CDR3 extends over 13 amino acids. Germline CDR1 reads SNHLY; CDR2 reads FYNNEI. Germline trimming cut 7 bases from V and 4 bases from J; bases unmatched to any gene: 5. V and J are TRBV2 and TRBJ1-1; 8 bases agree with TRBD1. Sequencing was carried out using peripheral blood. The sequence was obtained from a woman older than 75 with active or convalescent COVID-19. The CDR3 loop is CASTGGLGTEAFF. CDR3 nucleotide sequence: TGTGCCAGCACAGGGGGCCTCGGCACTGAAGCTTTCTTT.